This TCR beta chain was recorded in a study of T cells in Graves' hyperthyroidism and ophthalmopathy. RNA transcripts yielded amplified TCR beta CDR3 regions. The HTBI primer set drove a first-round RT-PCR of the TCR CDR3. TCRdb ran MiXCR on the multiplex PCR reads and lists one entry per CDR3 protein. This repertoire shows 410,000 or so distinct CDR3 sequences, about 15% found once; its top ten account for approximately 13%. V lost 0 bases to trimming and J lost 7 bases; unmatched junction nucleotides: 4. Looked up from germline, CDR1 is DFQATT and CDR2 is SNEGSKA (reference sequence). CDR3 length: 15 amino acids. This clonotype was found many times.

The genes are TRBV20-1 and TRBJ2-4; 12 bases are shared with TRBD2. The source is a man aged 18 to 29 with Graves' ophthalmopathy. What was sequenced was blood. The CDR3: CSARDETSGSNIQYF. The CDR3 nucleotides read TGCAGTGCTAGAGATGAGACTAGCGGGAGTAACATTCAGTACTTC.